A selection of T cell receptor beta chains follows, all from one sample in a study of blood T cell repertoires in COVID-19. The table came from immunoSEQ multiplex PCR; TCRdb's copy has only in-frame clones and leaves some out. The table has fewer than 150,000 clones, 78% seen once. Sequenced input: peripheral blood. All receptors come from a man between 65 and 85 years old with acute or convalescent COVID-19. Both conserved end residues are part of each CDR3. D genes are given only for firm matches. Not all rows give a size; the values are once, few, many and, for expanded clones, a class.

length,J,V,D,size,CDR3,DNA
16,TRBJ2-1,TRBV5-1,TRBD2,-,CASSPEGTSGNNEQFF,TGCGCCAGCAGCCCGGAGGGGACTAGCGGGAACAATGAGCAGTTCTTC
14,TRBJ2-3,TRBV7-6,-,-,CASSFRSLTDTQYF,TGTGCCAGCAGCTTCAGGTCCCTCACAGATACGCAGTATTTT
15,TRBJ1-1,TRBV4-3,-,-,CASSQEVKEAIEAFF,TGCGCCAGCAGCCAAGAGGTGAAGGAGGCAATTGAAGCTTTCTTT
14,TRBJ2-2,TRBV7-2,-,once,CASSAYRATGELFF,TGTGCCAGCAGCGCATACAGGGCCACCGGGGAGCTGTTTTTT
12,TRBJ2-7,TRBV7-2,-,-,CASSQEVAGQYF,TGTGCCAGCAGCCAGGAGGTGGCCGGGCAGTACTTC
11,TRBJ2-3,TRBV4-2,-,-,CASSQQVTQYF,TGTGCCAGCAGCCAACAGGTAACGCAGTATTTT
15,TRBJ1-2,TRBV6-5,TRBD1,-,CASSYQGGPIHGYTF,TGTGCCAGCAGTTACCAGGGGGGTCCTATACATGGCTACACCTTC
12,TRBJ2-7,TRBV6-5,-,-,CASGTGIYEQYF,TGTGCCAGCGGGACTGGAATTTACGAGCAGTACTTC
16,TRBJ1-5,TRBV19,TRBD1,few,CASSIPGQGARQPQHF,TGTGCCAGTAGTATCCCGGGACAGGGGGCGAGGCAGCCCCAGCATTTT
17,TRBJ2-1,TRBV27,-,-,CASSLTLPPSSYNEQFF,TGTGCCAGCAGTCTCACCCTCCCACCGAGCTCCTACAATGAGCAGTTCTTC
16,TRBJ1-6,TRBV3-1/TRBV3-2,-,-,CASSHGFGQGNSPLHF,TGTGCCAGCAGCCACGGTTTCGGGCAGGGGAATTCACCCCTCCACTTT
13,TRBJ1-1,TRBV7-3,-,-,CASSKGAGIEAFF,TGTGCCAGCAGCAAGGGCGCGGGGATTGAGGCTTTCTTT
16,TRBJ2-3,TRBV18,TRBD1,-,CASSLRTGTETDTQYF,TGTGCCAGCTCTCTCCGGACAGGGACAGAAACAGATACGCAGTATTTT
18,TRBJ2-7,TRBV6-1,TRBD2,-,CASSGGLAGGNLHYEQYF,TGTGCCAGCAGTGGCGGACTAGCGGGGGGAAACCTCCACTACGAGCAGTACTTC
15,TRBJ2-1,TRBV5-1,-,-,CASREDGLGLSEQFF,TGCGCCAGCAGGGAGGATGGGTTGGGTCTTAGTGAGCAGTTCTTC
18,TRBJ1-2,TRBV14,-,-,CASSQESNGGRPNYGYTF,TGTGCCAGCAGCCAAGAGTCAAATGGAGGCAGACCGAACTATGGCTACACCTTC
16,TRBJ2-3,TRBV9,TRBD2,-,CASSVSAGGIPDTQYF,TGTGCCAGCAGCGTAAGCGCGGGGGGGATCCCAGATACGCAGTATTTT
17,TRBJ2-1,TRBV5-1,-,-,CASSESLGTNSYNEQFF,TGCGCCAGCAGCGAGTCCTTGGGGACAAACTCCTACAATGAGCAGTTCTTC
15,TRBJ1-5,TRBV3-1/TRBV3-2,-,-,CASRPPGEGNQPQHF,TGTGCCAGCAGACCCCCCGGAGAAGGCAATCAGCCCCAGCATTTT
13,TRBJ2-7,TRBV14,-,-,CASSQGGAVREYF,TGTGCCAGCAGCCAAGGCGGGGCAGTCCGAGAGTACTTC
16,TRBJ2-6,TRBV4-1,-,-,CASSQGVVRGANVLTF,TGCGCCAGCAGCCAAGGCGTTGTACGGGGGGCCAACGTCCTGACTTTC
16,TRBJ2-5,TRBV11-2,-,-,CASSSGGSAHQETQYF,TGTGCCAGCAGCTCTGGCGGCAGCGCCCACCAAGAGACCCAGTACTTC
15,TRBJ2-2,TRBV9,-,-,CASRGASGNTGELFF,TGTGCCAGCCGGGGGGCTAGCGGAAACACCGGGGAGCTGTTTTTT
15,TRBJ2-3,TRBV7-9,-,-,CASAHSSIRTDTQYF,TGTGCCAGCGCCCACTCGAGTATTCGCACAGATACGCAGTATTTT
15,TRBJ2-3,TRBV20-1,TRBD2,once,CSASGGGGVTDTQYF,TGCAGTGCTAGTGGCGGGGGGGGTGTCACAGATACGCAGTATTTT
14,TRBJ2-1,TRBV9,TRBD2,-,CASSENWLAGDQFF,TGTGCCAGCAGCGAGAATTGGCTAGCGGGGGACCAGTTCTTC
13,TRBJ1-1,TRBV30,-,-,CAWSKQGSTEAFF,TGTGCCTGGAGCAAACAGGGAAGCACTGAAGCTTTCTTT
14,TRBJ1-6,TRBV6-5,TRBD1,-,CASSYSDRASPLHF,TGTGCCAGCAGTTACTCCGACAGGGCCTCACCCCTCCACTTT
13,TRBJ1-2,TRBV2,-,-,CASRREGGYGYTF,TGTGCCAGCAGGAGGGAGGGAGGCTATGGCTACACCTTC
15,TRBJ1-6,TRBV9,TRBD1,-,CASSVAGGRNSPLHF,TGTGCCAGCAGCGTAGCAGGGGGCCGTAATTCACCCCTCCACTTT
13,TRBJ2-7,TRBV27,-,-,CASSFGASYEQYF,TGTGCCAGCAGTTTCGGTGCTTCCTACGAGCAGTACTTC
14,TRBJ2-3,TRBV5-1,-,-,CASTPLGAQSAQYF,TGCGCCAGCACCCCGTTGGGAGCCCAGTCCGCGCAGTATTTT
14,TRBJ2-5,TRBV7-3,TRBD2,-,CASSSGGYQETQYF,TGTGCCAGCAGCTCGGGGGGGTACCAAGAGACCCAGTACTTC
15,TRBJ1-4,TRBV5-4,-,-,CASSSAGVTNEKLFF,TGTGCCAGCAGCTCCGCAGGGGTTACTAATGAAAAACTGTTTTTT
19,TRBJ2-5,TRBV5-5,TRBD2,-,CASSLPSSGTSDVGETQYF,TGTGCCAGCAGCTTGCCATCTTCCGGGACTAGCGACGTGGGGGAGACCCAGTACTTC
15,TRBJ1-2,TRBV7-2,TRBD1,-,CASSLARGQTYGYTF,TGTGCCAGCAGCTTAGCGAGGGGACAGACCTATGGCTACACCTTC
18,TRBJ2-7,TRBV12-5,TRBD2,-,CASGLPKGGPGISYEQYF,TGTGCTAGTGGTTTACCAAAGGGAGGGCCGGGGATCTCCTACGAGCAGTACTTC
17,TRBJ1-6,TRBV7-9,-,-,CASTFWQGRSYNSPLHF,TGTGCCAGCACCTTCTGGCAGGGCAGGTCCTATAATTCACCCCTCCACTTT
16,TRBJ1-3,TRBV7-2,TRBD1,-,CASSWGGTGAGNTIYF,TGTGCCAGCAGCTGGGGGGGGACAGGGGCTGGAAACACCATATATTTT
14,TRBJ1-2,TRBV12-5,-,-,CASGPGQRRYGYTF,TGTGCTAGTGGACCCGGACAGAGGAGGTATGGCTACACCTTC
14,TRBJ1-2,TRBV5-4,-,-,CASSLGGSNYGYTF,TGTGCCAGCAGCTTAGGAGGTTCTAACTATGGCTACACCTTC
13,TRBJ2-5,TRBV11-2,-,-,CASSLGGAQTQYF,TGTGCCAGCAGCTTAGGGGGCGCGCAGACCCAGTACTTC
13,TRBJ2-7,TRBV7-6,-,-,CASSYSQGYEQYF,TGTGCCAGCAGCTACTCACAGGGCTACGAGCAGTACTTC
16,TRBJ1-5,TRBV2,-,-,CASRRDPGASNQPQHF,TGTGCCAGCAGAAGGGACCCAGGGGCGAGCAATCAGCCCCAGCATTTT
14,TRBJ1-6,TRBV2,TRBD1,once,CASSPRQGSSPLHF,TGTGCCAGCAGTCCTAGACAGGGTTCTTCACCCCTCCACTTT
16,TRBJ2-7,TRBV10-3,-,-,CAISESPFGQLYEQYF,TGTGCCATCAGTGAGTCGCCTTTTGGGCAGCTCTACGAGCAGTACTTC
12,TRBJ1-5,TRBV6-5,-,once,CAVISGDQPQHF,TGTGCCGTCATCTCAGGCGATCAGCCCCAGCATTTT
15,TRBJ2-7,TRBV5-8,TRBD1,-,CASSQRTGSSYEQYF,TGTGCCAGCAGCCAACGGACAGGGAGCTCCTACGAGCAGTACTTC
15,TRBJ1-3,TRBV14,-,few,CASSPRPGGGNTIYF,TGTGCCAGCAGCCCCAGGCCGGGAGGTGGAAACACCATATATTTT
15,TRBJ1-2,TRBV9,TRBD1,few,CASSARQGWGSGYTF,TGTGCCAGCAGCGCGAGACAGGGTTGGGGAAGTGGCTACACCTTC
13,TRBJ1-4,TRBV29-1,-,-,CSVVGASNEKLFF,TGCAGCGTTGTAGGGGCAAGTAATGAAAAACTGTTTTTT
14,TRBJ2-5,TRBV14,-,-,CASSQVGGKETQYF,TGTGCCAGCAGCCAGGTTGGGGGGAAAGAGACCCAGTACTTC
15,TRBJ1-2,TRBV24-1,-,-,CATSDFRDNNYGYTF,TGTGCCACCAGTGACTTCCGGGACAATAACTATGGCTACACCTTC
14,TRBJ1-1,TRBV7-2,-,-,CASSSRGLATEAFF,TGTGCCAGCAGCTCGAGGGGGTTGGCCACTGAAGCTTTCTTT